This entry lists 32 T cell receptor beta chains sequenced from one sample in a study of T-cell memory formation after mild COVID-19. TCRdb independently ran MiXCR on the 5' RACE reads; one entry per CDR3 protein. The data hold roughly 600,000 distinct CDR3 sequences, with approximately 19% observed a single time. Specimen: PBMCs or a T cell subset sorted from them (not recorded which). The source of these receptors is an adult woman who had mild COVID-19 (a few samples of this study predate the infection). Cell type and time point are not known.

The J gene is TRBJ2-2, the V gene TRBV30; either TRBD1 or TRBD2 may fit D (5 bases each). The V gene lost 5 bases and the J gene lost 8 bases, with 12 bases spanning the gap. The CDR3 has 12 residues. Germline V gives CDR1 GTSNPN, CDR2 SVGIG (reference sequence). Written as DNA, the CDR3 is TGTGCCTGGGTGGGGGTCAAGGGGGAGCTGTTTTTT. It specifies CAWVGVKGELFF.

The J gene is TRBJ2-7, the V gene TRBV20-1; 8 nucleotides match TRBD2. CDR1 DFQATT and CDR2 SNEGSKA come from the germline V gene (reference sequence). The CDR3 contains 13 residues. The V gene end was trimmed by 1 base and the J gene end by 7 bases; junction bases not matched to a gene: 6. CDR3 bases: TGCAGTGCTAGAGCGGGAGGGCCTGGGGAGCAGTACTTC. Amino acid sequence: CSARAGGPGEQYF.

The rearrangement uses TRBV6-1 and TRBJ2-2; 8 bases are a match to TRBD2. Looked up from germline, CDR1 is MNHNS and CDR2 is SASEGT. J lost 3 bases, V lost 10 bases, and 7 bases had no gene match. The length of the CDR3 is 14 residues. Here the CDR3 reads CAIGGDGDTGELFF. DNA of the CDR3: TGTGCCATCGGGGGGGACGGGGACACCGGGGAGCTGTTTTTT.

The chain joins TRBV18 to TRBJ1-1; a possible D gene is TRBD1 (5 bases). This CDR3 region has 16 residues. Trimming removed 3 bases at V and 1 base at J, with 15 bases between. Germline V gene sequence: CDR1 KGHSH, CDR2 LQKENI. CDR3 loop: CASSPSQGSWNTEAFF. CDR3 nucleotide sequence: TGTGCCAGCTCACCCTCTCAGGGCTCGTGGAACACTGAAGCTTTCTTT.

V usage is TRBV20-1 and J usage is TRBJ2-5; 10 nucleotides agree with TRBD1. J gave up 2 bases and V 3 bases, and 3 bases lay outside the gene matches. The CDR3 spans 14 residues. Per the germline V gene, CDR1 is DFQATT and CDR2 is SNEGSKA (reference sequence). CDR3: CSARMDRGQETQYF. The CDR3 nucleotides read TGCAGTGCTAGGATGGACAGGGGGCAAGAGACCCAGTACTTC.

The chain links TRBV7-8 to TRBJ1-3; D is uncertain. The CDR3 spans 13 residues. V shed 5 bases and J shed 0 bases, with 5 bases lying between them. The germline gives CDR1 SGHVS, CDR2 FQNEAQ. The CDR3 DNA reads TGTGCCAGCAGCATTAACTCTGGAAACACCATATATTTT. Translation: CASSINSGNTIYF.

This clonotype was seen a handful of times. This CDR3 is CASSRKPLAAQETQYF. In DNA form, the CDR3 reads TGCGCCAGCAGCCGTAAACCCCTAGCGGCACAAGAGACCCAGTACTTC. The gene calls are TRBV4-1 and TRBJ2-5; TRBD2 matches at 7 bases. The CDR3 sequence is 16 residues long. Germline-derived CDR1 and CDR2 are MGHRA and YSYEKL. V was clipped by 4 bases and J by 2 bases; unmatched bases: 10.

In its sample, this clonotype was seen a few times. The genes are TRBV7-9 and TRBJ2-7; D gene unclear. The CDR3 is made up of 14 amino acids. The ends were cut back, 0 bases at V and 4 bases at J, with 10 bases in the middle. CDR1 and CDR2 from the germline V gene are SEHNR and FQNEAQ (reference sequence). CDR3 sequence (DNA): TGTGCCAGCAGCTTAGCAGAGGACCTTTACGAGCAGTACTTC. Protein: CASSLAEDLYEQYF.

This sequence joins TRBV5-1 and TRBJ1-5; TRBD1 agrees at 9 bases. The CDR3 is 15 amino acids. V shed 2 bases and J 6 bases; nucleotides not matched to a gene: 6. Germline CDR1 SGHRS, CDR2 YFSETQ. The CDR3 protein is CASSLTGGSSQPQHF. CDR3 bases: TGCGCCAGCAGCTTAACAGGGGGCAGTTCTCAGCCCCAGCATTTT.

This clonotype was seen only a few times. Compared with germline, one end of the junction differs, possibly owing to a read error. The chain joins TRBV4-2 to TRBJ2-7; D gene uncertain. This CDR3 is 15 amino acids long. Germline assignment: CDR1 LGHNA and CDR2 YNFKEQ. DNA of the CDR3: TGTGACAGCAGCCAAGATGGCTCTAGCTCCTACGAGCAGTACTTC. This translates into CDSSQDGSSSYEQYF.

In DNA, the CDR3 is TGCGCCAGCAGCGTAGGGGGGAACACAGATACGCAGTATTTT. Its protein product is CASSVGGNTDTQYF. The rearrangement uses TRBV5-1 and TRBJ2-3, with D perhaps given as TRBD1 or TRBD2 (6 bases each). Per the germline V gene, CDR1 is SGHRS and CDR2 is YFSETQ. Trimming removed 4 bases from V and 2 bases from J, with 11 bases in between. CDR3 length equals 14 residues.

The J gene is TRBJ2-5, the V gene TRBV6-5; D is perhaps TRBD2 (5 bases). V lost 6 bases and J 3 bases, leaving 17 bases between the germline ends. Germline values: CDR1 MNHEY, CDR2 SVGAGI. The CDR3 runs to 15 residues. The CDR3 is CASSPPLGREETQYF. CDR3 coding DNA: TGTGCCAGCAGCCCCCCTCTTGGGAGAGAAGAGACCCAGTACTTC.

This clonotype has just a few counts. CDR3 residues: CASSLRGTGNTIYF. The CDR3 DNA reads TGTGCCAGCAGCTTAAGAGGGACTGGAAACACCATATATTTT. The chain joins TRBV7-9 to TRBJ1-3; the D is unclear. Germline CDR1 SEHNR, CDR2 FQNEAQ (reference sequence). The length of the CDR3 is 14 residues. Trimming left V 2 bases short and J 2 bases short, with 7 bases between.

This clonotype was found a few times. At one of its ends the junction is not consistent with the germline gene, which may arise from a read error. This sequence joins TRBV7-9 and TRBJ2-1; D call uncertain. CDR3 size: 8 residues. Germline values: CDR1 SEHNR, CDR2 FQNEAQ (reference sequence). The CDR3 spells CASNLDWF. CDR3 bases: TGTGCCAGCAACTTAGACTGGTTC.

The rearrangement joins TRBV10-3 to TRBJ2-7; D perhaps matches TRBD2 (7 bases). Germline CDR1 reads ENHRY; CDR2 reads SYGVKD. Trimming shortened V by 11 bases and J by 2 bases, and 22 bases separated the two germline ends. There are 15 residues in the CDR3. This chain's CDR3 is CAASEREGGPYEQYF. The CDR3 DNA follows: TGTGCCGCGAGCGAGAGGGAGGGGGGTCCCTACGAGCAGTACTTC.

The V and J genes are TRBV3-1 and TRBJ2-1, with 7 bases aligning to TRBD2. Germline assignment: CDR1 LGHDT and CDR2 YNNKEL (reference sequence). This CDR3 spans 14 amino acids. V was pared by 1 base and J by 8 bases, with 5 bases of the junction left unmatched. CDR3: CASSQVPSGDEQFF. The DNA for the CDR3 is TGTGCCAGCAGCCAAGTGCCTAGCGGCGATGAGCAGTTCTTC.

The V call is TRBV5-6, the J call TRBJ1-1; D is uncertain. In germline, CDR1 is SGHDT, CDR2 YYEEEE. The V end was cut by 0 bases, the J end by 0 bases, with 18 bases between. There are 18 residues in the CDR3. CDR3 nucleotides: TGTGCCAGCAGCTTGGAAGCGTCGGCAGGAGTACTGAACACTGAAGCTTTCTTT. Translation: CASSLEASAGVLNTEAFF.

This clonotype has a handful of counts. V gene TRBV29-1 combines with J gene TRBJ2-1; 7 bases map to TRBD2. The ends lost 1 base at V and 9 bases at J; junction bases unmatched: 12. CDR1 SQVTM and CDR2 ANQGSEA come from the germline V gene. This CDR3 contains 15 residues. The CDR3: CSVEGLTAWGGEQFF. Written as DNA, the CDR3 is TGCAGCGTTGAAGGATTGACGGCCTGGGGGGGTGAGCAGTTCTTC.

There are many counts of this clonotype. The chain carries TRBV7-9 and TRBJ2-7; 8 bases fit TRBD2. Germline V CDR1 and CDR2: SEHNR, FQNEAQ (reference sequence). CDR3 length: 15 residues. Trimming removed 1 base from V and 5 bases from J; junction bases left unmatched: 7. CDR3 protein: CASSLESAGEHEQYF. CDR3 bases: TGTGCCAGCAGCTTAGAGTCAGCGGGAGAGCACGAGCAGTACTTC.

The rearrangement uses TRBV5-1 and TRBJ2-1; 8 nucleotides match TRBD1. This CDR3 region has 15 residues. J lost 7 bases, V lost 4 bases, and 10 bases had no gene match. Germline V gives CDR1 SGHRS, CDR2 YFSETQ. CDR3 region: CASSLTKTGANEQFF. The CDR3 nucleotides read TGCGCCAGCAGCCTCACCAAGACAGGGGCTAATGAGCAGTTCTTC.

This clonotype was seen only once. The V and J genes are TRBV7-9 and TRBJ1-5, with 11 positions matching TRBD1. V was pared by 4 bases and J by 7 bases, with 9 bases of the junction left unmatched. There are 16 residues in the CDR3. Looked up from germline, CDR1 is SEHNR and CDR2 is FQNEAQ (reference sequence). The CDR3 loop is CASSSGQGASRQPQHF. The CDR3 coding sequence is TGTGCCAGCAGCTCCGGACAGGGGGCTTCTCGGCAGCCCCAGCATTTT.

This clonotype was observed a handful of times. V usage is TRBV2 and J usage is TRBJ1-2; TRBD1 is a possible D gene (6 bases). Germline-derived CDR1 and CDR2 are SNHLY and FYNNEI. This CDR3 has 16 amino acids. V was trimmed by 3 bases and J by 1 base, leaving 15 bases between them. For the CDR3, the DNA is TGTGCCAGCAGTGACCCCCGGGACACCTTTAACTATGGCTACACCTTC. It specifies CASSDPRDTFNYGYTF.

CDR3 coding DNA: TGTGCCACCAGTCCTAGCAGGAGCACAGATACGCAGTATTTT. Translation: CATSPSRSTDTQYF. This rearrangement joins TRBV24-1 to TRBJ2-3; a weak D match, TRBD2 (5 bases). V gave up 6 bases and J gave up 0 bases, with 9 bases separating them. CDR3 size: 14 residues. Germline CDR1 KGHDR, CDR2 SFDVKD.

This clonotype was found many times. The V and J genes are TRBV7-3 and TRBJ2-1; D perhaps matches TRBD2 (6 bases). The CDR3 totals 14 residues. V lost 1 base and J lost 5, with 9 bases in between. The germline CDR1 and CDR2 sequences are SGHTA and FQGTGA. The CDR3 sequence is CASSLIRGNNEQFF. The CDR3 DNA is TGTGCCAGCAGCTTAATACGGGGGAACAATGAGCAGTTCTTC.

This clonotype was observed a handful of times. The chain joins TRBV28 to TRBJ2-7; 12 bases are shared with TRBD2. The CDR3 runs to 16 residues. CDR1 and CDR2 from the germline V gene are MDHEN and SYDVKM. With 6 bases clipped from V and 7 bases from J, the junction kept 13 bases outside the gene matches. This CDR3 reads CASSLGRLAGVHEQYF. As DNA, the CDR3 is TGTGCCAGCAGCCTGGGCCGACTAGCGGGAGTACATGAGCAGTACTTC.

The CDR3 DNA follows: TGCGCCAGCAGAGGAGGAAGCACCGGGGAGCTGTTTTTT. Translated, it gives CASRGGSTGELFF. The rearrangement joins TRBV5-1 to TRBJ2-2; D perhaps matches TRBD2 (5 bases). V was shortened by 5 bases and J by 4 bases, with 9 bases between the two germline ends. Germline loops: CDR1 SGHRS, CDR2 YFSETQ. The length of the CDR3 is 13 residues.

The chain couples TRBV7-2 to TRBJ2-3; no clear D. The CDR3 runs 14 residues. V was clipped by 1 base and J by 1 base, with 6 bases between them. Germline V gene lookup returns CDR1 SGHTA and CDR2 FQGNSA. Written as DNA, the CDR3 is TGTGCCAGCAGCTTAGTTCGGGGCACAGATACGCAGTATTTT. It specifies CASSLVRGTDTQYF.

The rearrangement joins TRBV15 to TRBJ1-2, with a tentative D call TRBD1 (5 bases). There are 18 residues in the CDR3. Trimming took 0 bases from V and 5 from J, leaving 22 bases between them. Germline V gene sequence: CDR1 LNHNV, CDR2 YYDKDF (reference sequence). The DNA for the CDR3 is TGTGCCACCAGCAGAGATGGTTGGTCCGTCTTCGGGGGATATGGCTACACCTTC. This codes for CATSRDGWSVFGGYGYTF.

This clonotype has just a few counts. The chain has TRBV5-1 and TRBJ1-2; perhaps TRBD1 as D (6 bases). Trimming removed 3 bases at V and 0 bases at J, with 6 bases between. Germline CDR1 is SGHRS and CDR2 is YFSETQ. This CDR3 comprises 13 residues. The CDR3 loop reads CASSWDTNYGYTF. In DNA form, the CDR3 reads TGCGCCAGCAGCTGGGACACTAACTATGGCTACACCTTC.

The chain employs TRBV5-5 and TRBJ1-2; D is undetermined. Germline V CDR1 and CDR2: SGHKS, YYEKEE (reference sequence). V was trimmed by 2 bases and J by 3 bases, leaving 14 bases between them. This CDR3 is 15 amino acids long. The CDR3 nucleotides are TGTGCCAGCAGCTTTTACGTCCAGAGCGACTATGGCTACACCTTC. Translated: CASSFYVQSDYGYTF.

This clonotype was seen a few times. This rearrangement joins TRBV5-6 to TRBJ2-7; no firm D call. This CDR3 contains 15 residues. Trimming left V 0 bases short and J 0 bases short, with 10 bases between. Germline CDR1 is SGHDT and CDR2 is YYEEEE. This CDR3 reads CASSLGPESSYEQYF. CDR3 DNA sequence: TGTGCCAGCAGCTTGGGGCCGGAGAGCTCCTACGAGCAGTACTTC.

The CDR3 sequence is CATSDVTDNEKLFF. The CDR3 coding sequence is TGTGCCACCAGTGACGTGACAGATAATGAAAAACTGTTTTTT. J is TRBJ1-4 and V is TRBV24-1, with a possible D match to TRBD1 (5 bases). Germline CDR1 is KGHDR and CDR2 is SFDVKD. CDR3 length: 14 amino acids. V was cut by 4 bases and J by 4 bases, with 9 bases left in between.